The 28 T cell receptor beta chains below were found in one sample sequenced in a study of shared clonotypes between healthy human individuals. The table came from immunoSEQ multiplex PCR; TCRdb's copy has only in-frame clones and leaves some out. This table holds over a million clones, approximately 70% found once. The sample taken for sequencing was memory CD4+ T cells sorted from blood. Subset specified: CD45RA-negative fraction. These receptor sequences come from a young man in good health.

The chain is built from TRBV30 and TRBJ2-5; 9 bases align to TRBD1. V lost 1 base, J lost 5 bases, and 5 bases stayed unmatched. CDR3 length: 14 amino acids. Germline V gene lookup returns CDR1 GTSNPN and CDR2 SVGIG (reference sequence). CDR3 nucleotide sequence: TGTGCCTGGAGTGGGACAGGGGTCATCGAGACCCAGTACTTC. Translation gives CAWSGTGVIETQYF.

The CDR3 DNA reads as TGCGCCAGCAGCTTGATTCCGCAAAGCTCTGGAAACACCATATATTTT. This sequence encodes CASSLIPQSSGNTIYF. The chain combines TRBV5-1 with TRBJ1-3; D not resolved. Germline V gene lookup returns CDR1 SGHRS and CDR2 YFSETQ. V dropped 1 base and J dropped 0 bases, with 11 bases sitting between them. The CDR3 has 16 residues.

The chain joins TRBV19 to TRBJ2-7, with D possibly being TRBD1 or TRBD2 (5 bases each). CDR1 and CDR2 from the germline V gene are LNHDA and SQIVND (reference sequence). This CDR3 has 14 amino acids. V lost 6 bases and J lost 3, with 15 bases in between. CDR3 bases: TGTGCCAGTAGCACCGGGACGAAAGGCTACGAGCAGTACTTC. Amino acid sequence: CASSTGTKGYEQYF.

In the case of this clone: At the DNA level, this CDR3 is encoded by other sequences in the same sample as well. The chain recombines TRBV5-1 with TRBJ1-2; TRBD1 agrees at 8 bases. Trimming cost V 5 bases and J 4 bases; bases outside gene matches: 7. The CDR3 extends over 14 amino acids. Germline CDR1 SGHRS, CDR2 YFSETQ. The CDR3 bases are TGCGCCAGCAGGTCGCGGGACAGGCCCTATGGCTACACCTTC. Translated: CASRSRDRPYGYTF.

The chain uses TRBV11-2 and TRBJ2-2; TRBD1 matches at 7 bases. V dropped 6 bases and J dropped 5; count of bases not matched to a gene: 0. This CDR3 has 12 amino acids. The V gene's germline CDR1 is SGHAT and CDR2 FQNNGV. CDR3 sequence reads: CASRGQTGELFF. CDR3 in DNA: TGTGCCAGCAGGGGACAGACCGGGGAGCTGTTTTTT.

The chain joins TRBV27 to TRBJ2-5; TRBD2 might be the D (6 bases). The CDR3 runs to 18 residues. Germline lookup yields CDR1 MNHEY and CDR2 SMNVEV (reference sequence). The V gene lost 5 bases and the J gene lost 5 bases, with 27 bases spanning the gap. The CDR3 region has the DNA TGTGCCAGCAGTCCCTATACAGGAGGTGCGGGAATCTTGGAGACCCAGTACTTC. The encoded protein is CASSPYTGGAGILETQYF.

V usage is TRBV9 and J usage is TRBJ2-3; D possibly matches TRBD1 or TRBD2 (5 bases each). The germline V and J ends were trimmed by 4 bases and 0 bases, with 9 bases remaining between them. This CDR3 comprises 14 residues. Germline loops: CDR1 SGDLS, CDR2 YYNGEE. The CDR3 sequence: CASSLGPSTDTQYF. CDR3 nucleotides: TGTGCCAGCAGCCTGGGACCTAGCACAGATACGCAGTATTTT.

The V and J genes are TRBV18 and TRBJ1-6; a weak D match, TRBD1 (5 bases). The germline V gene has CDR1 KGHSH and CDR2 LQKENI. The V and J ends lost 3 bases and 8 bases respectively, with 8 bases between them. The CDR3 is made up of 13 amino acids. The CDR3 DNA follows: TGTGCCAGCTCACCTGGGGGATATTCACCCCTCCACTTT. Translating gives CASSPGGYSPLHF.

The chain couples TRBV5-4 to TRBJ1-1, with TRBD1 as a possible D gene (6 bases). V was cut by 2 bases and J by 0 bases, with 14 bases left in between. The CDR3 is made up of 16 amino acids. Germline CDR1 is SGHNT and CDR2 is YYREEE (reference sequence). Here the CDR3 reads CASSLWGGLLNTEAFF. Written as DNA, the CDR3 is TGTGCCAGCAGCTTATGGGGGGGCTTACTGAACACTGAAGCTTTCTTT.

This clone was counted between two and nine times. The V and J genes are TRBV11-3 and TRBJ1-1; no firm D call. V gave up 5 bases and J gave up 6 bases, with 10 bases separating them. CDR1 is SGHNT and CDR2 is YENEEA in the germline V gene. The CDR3 contains 12 residues. CDR3 in amino acids: CASSGNSAEAFF. CDR3 bases: TGTGCCAGCAGCGGCAATAGCGCTGAAGCTTTCTTT.

This chain joins TRBV6-5 and TRBJ2-1, with D hard to call. V lost 0 bases and J 0 bases, leaving 9 bases between the germline ends. There are 16 residues in the CDR3. Germline V gene data show CDR1 as MNHEY and CDR2 as SVGAGI. The CDR3 DNA reads as TGTGCCAGCAGTTACTCGAGTCTAGACTCCTACAATGAGCAGTTCTTC. Its protein is CASSYSSLDSYNEQFF.

The CDR3 loop reads CASSLGQRLGEQYF. CDR3 coding DNA: TGTGCCAGCAGCTTAGGGCAGAGGTTAGGGGAGCAGTACTTC. The chain recombines TRBV11-2 with TRBJ2-7; D is unclear. The CDR3 loop spans 14 amino acids. Germline loops: CDR1 SGHAT, CDR2 FQNNGV. V lost 1 base to trimming and J lost 7 bases, with 14 bases between them.

This clone was observed a handful of times. The J gene is TRBJ1-5, the V gene TRBV5-8; a weak D match, TRBD1 (5 bases). There are 13 residues in the CDR3. V was trimmed by 4 bases and J by 3 bases, leaving 8 bases between them. The germline CDR1 and CDR2 sequences are SGHTS and YDEGEE. As DNA, the CDR3 is TGTGCCAGCAGCGGGGGTCTCAATCAGCCCCAGCATTTT. It is translated as CASSGGLNQPQHF.

This chain uses TRBV2 with TRBJ2-7; a possible D gene is TRBD2 (5 bases). Between the trimmed V and J ends, which lost 4 bases and 2 bases, there was a span of 12 bases. The CDR3 covers 14 residues. The germline gives CDR1 SNHLY, CDR2 FYNNEI. The CDR3 sequence: CASSAGLWAYEQYF. DNA for the CDR3: TGTGCCAGCAGTGCCGGACTTTGGGCCTACGAGCAGTACTTC.

J is TRBJ2-7 and V is TRBV15; TRBD1 might be the D (6 bases). Germline CDR1 LNHNV, CDR2 YYDKDF (reference sequence). Deletions cut 5 bases from V and 6 bases from J, with 11 bases between. CDR3 length: 12 residues. The CDR3 bases are TGTGCCACCAGCGTAGGGGGACGCGAGCAGTACTTC. Amino acid sequence: CATSVGGREQYF.

This clone has just a few counts. This sequence joins TRBV9 and TRBJ2-6; TRBD2 matches at 8 bases. This CDR3 has 17 amino acids. With 4 bases clipped from V and 3 bases from J, the junction kept 9 bases outside the gene matches. From germline, CDR1 is SGDLS and CDR2 YYNGEE. The CDR3 bases are TGTGCCAGCAGCCCCCAAAGCGGGAGTCTTGGGGCCAACGTCCTGACTTTC. It codes for CASSPQSGSLGANVLTF. Variable domain in full (rest from reference TRBV9 and TRBJ2-6): DSGVTQTPKHLITATGQRVTLRCSPRSGDLSVYWYQQSLDQGLQFLIQYYNGEERAKGNILERFSAQQFPDLHSELNLSSLELGDSALYFCASSPQSGSLGANVLTFGAGSRLTVL.

The chain employs TRBV2 and TRBJ1-5; 9 bases agree with TRBD1. Germline V gives CDR1 SNHLY, CDR2 FYNNEI. Trimming cost V 6 bases and J 4 bases; bases outside gene matches: 4. The CDR3 totals 14 residues. Written as DNA, the CDR3 is TGTGCCAGCAGCGGGGACAGGGCGAATCAGCCCCAGCATTTT. Protein: CASSGDRANQPQHF. Based on the CDR3 plus reference TRBV2 and TRBJ1-5, the full variable domain is EPEVTQTPSHQVTQMGQEVILRCVPISNHLYFYWYRQILGQKVEFLVSFYNNEISEKSEIFDDQFSVERPDGSNFTLKIRSTKLEDSAMYFCASSGDRANQPQHFGDGTRLSIL.

The sample holds a few counts of this clone. The chain combines TRBV18 with TRBJ1-3, with 10 bases fitting TRBD1. Germline V lookup: CDR1 KGHSH, CDR2 LQKENI. This CDR3 contains 13 residues. The V gene end was trimmed by 4 bases and the J gene end by 7 bases; junction bases not matched to a gene: 1. The CDR3 loop is CASSLDRGNTIYF. CDR3 nucleotides: TGTGCCAGCTCACTGGACAGGGGGAACACCATATATTTT.

The sample holds one count of this clone. This rearrangement joins TRBV27 to TRBJ2-3; 13 nucleotides align to TRBD2. V trimming: 5 bases; J trimming: 4 bases; junction bases outside the gene matches: 9. CDR3 length: 17 amino acids. Germline values: CDR1 MNHEY, CDR2 SMNVEV (reference sequence). CDR3 protein: CASSGRTSGSNSDTQYF. In DNA, the CDR3 is TGTGCCAGCAGTGGACGGACTAGCGGGAGTAACTCAGATACGCAGTATTTT.

The chain combines TRBV7-9 with TRBJ2-5, with TRBD2 matching 9 bases. Germline V lookup: CDR1 SEHNR, CDR2 FQNEAQ (reference sequence). V shed 1 base, J shed 2 bases, and the junction held 11 bases outside the gene matches. The length of the CDR3 is 18 residues. In nucleotides, the CDR3 is TGTGCCAGCAGCTTAGGTCGATCGGTAGCGGGGGTTCAAGAGACCCAGTACTTC. Translating gives CASSLGRSVAGVQETQYF.

The rearrangement joins TRBV5-1 to TRBJ1-4, with D unclear. This CDR3 has 16 amino acids. Trimming stripped 0 bases from V and 7 bases from J, with 16 bases between. Germline V lookup: CDR1 SGHRS, CDR2 YFSETQ. The CDR3 bases are TGCGCCAGCAGCTTGGAGGGTCGGGTGGTTAGTGAAAAACTGTTTTTT. This translates into CASSLEGRVVSEKLFF.

The chain carries TRBV7-9 and TRBJ2-3; D gene unclear. V lost 4 bases to trimming and J lost 6 bases, with 20 bases between them. The germline V gene encodes CDR1 SEHNR and CDR2 FQNEAQ (reference sequence). The length of the CDR3 is 16 residues. The CDR3 nucleotides read TGTGCCAGCAGCTCACCCTCGGTCCTCCCCATGGATACGCAGTATTTT. It is translated as CASSSPSVLPMDTQYF.

This chain links TRBV7-2 with TRBJ1-2; no clear D gene. This CDR3 is 14 amino acids long. CDR1 is SGHTA and CDR2 is FQGNSA in the germline V gene. V was clipped by 5 bases and J by 7 bases, with 17 bases between them. CDR3 region: CASSLGPSEGGYTF. CDR3 nucleotide sequence: TGTGCCAGCAGCCTCGGGCCTTCGGAGGGTGGCTACACCTTC.

The chain uses TRBV21-1 and TRBJ2-1. TRBV21-1 is marked as a pseudogene. The CDR3 is 17 residues long. In DNA form, the CDR3 reads TGTGCCAGCAGCTATCGACCAAACCGAAACTCCTACAATGAGCAGTTCTTC. Its translation is CASSYRPNRNSYNEQFF.

The chain employs TRBV27 and TRBJ1-1; D remains ambiguous. The CDR3 sequence is 14 residues long. The V end lost 5 bases, the J end lost 3 bases, and 13 bases lay between the germline ends. The V gene's germline CDR1 is MNHEY and CDR2 SMNVEV (reference sequence). The CDR3 DNA sequence: TGTGCCAGCAGTGAATGGGCTTCGTACACTGAAGCTTTCTTT. Translating gives CASSEWASYTEAFF.

As regards this clone: This may come from a read error, since a much larger clone is one base off. The V call is TRBV10-2, the J call TRBJ1-1; 8 nucleotides line up with TRBD1. The CDR3 length is 14 residues. CDR1 is WSHSY, CDR2 SAAADI, per germline. J was trimmed by 5 bases and V by 7 bases; bases with no gene match: 9. Here the CDR3 DNA reads TGCGCCAGCAATGACTGGCAGGGGGCAACTGAAGCTTTCTTT. Translating it yields CASNDWQGATEAFF.

The V call is TRBV10-2, the J call TRBJ2-7; tentative D call: TRBD2 (5 bases). Trimming left V 1 base short and J 13 bases short, with 14 bases between. This CDR3 contains 12 residues. Looked up from germline, CDR1 is WSHSY and CDR2 is SAAADI. This chain's CDR3 is CASSEFSGFGYF. The CDR3 DNA reads as TGCGCCAGCAGTGAGTTTTCGGGGTTCGGCTACTTC.

V usage is TRBV11-2 and J usage is TRBJ1-2; D not certain. The length of the CDR3 is 13 residues. Deletions cut 2 bases from V and 8 bases from J, with 12 bases between. The germline CDR1 and CDR2 sequences are SGHAT and FQNNGV. This chain's CDR3 is CASSLIASRGYTF. The CDR3 DNA reads TGTGCCAGCAGCTTAATCGCTTCGAGAGGCTACACCTTC.